The 11 T cell receptor beta chains reported below all come from one sample, sequenced in a study of EBV T-cell therapy then PD-1 blockade in nasopharyngeal carcinoma. Sequencing used immunoSEQ multiplex PCR; TCRdb keeps in-frame clones, though not all of them. This sample has 25,000 or so clones, with 84% found just once. Treatment in this sample: AdE1-LMPpoly-expanded autologous EBV-specific T-cell therapy followed by anti-PD-1 nivolumab. No antigen has been assigned to these receptors. This specimen consisted of CD8+ T cells from blood, obtained at day 61 from a patient whose treatment included autologous EBV-specific T cells and nivolumab. These receptors were taken from a man aged 40-49 years with nasopharyngeal carcinoma.

This clone was seen a handful of times. The chain has TRBV4-2 and TRBJ1-5, with D maybe TRBD1 (5 bases). The CDR3 is made up of 15 amino acids. The V end lost 4 bases, the J end lost 1 base, and 11 bases lay between the germline ends. Germline V gene data show CDR1 as LGHNA and CDR2 as YNFKEQ. CDR3 region: CASSLLRDSNQPQHF. The CDR3 nucleotides are TGTGCCAGCAGCCTACTCCGGGACAGCAATCAGCCCCAGCATTTT.

The chain couples TRBV4-3 to TRBJ2-5, with 8 nucleotides matching TRBD1. The CDR3 is 17 amino acids. In germline, CDR1 is LGHNA, CDR2 YSLEER. With 1 base clipped from V and 1 base from J, the junction kept 8 bases outside the gene matches. As DNA, the CDR3 is TGCGCCAGCAGCCAAGGGCGGCGGCAGGGGGCCCAAGAGACCCAGTACTTC. It codes for CASSQGRRQGAQETQYF.

The chain carries TRBV4-3 and TRBJ1-2; D unclear. The CDR3 spans 14 residues. Germline lookup yields CDR1 LGHNA and CDR2 YSLEER. The V end was cut by 0 bases, the J end by 3 bases, with 8 bases between. As DNA, the CDR3 is TGCGCCAGCAGCCAAGATTACGGAGACTATGGCTACACCTTC. It is translated as CASSQDYGDYGYTF.

V is TRBV6-2 or TRBV6-3 and J is TRBJ1-5, with unresolved D. Looked up from germline, CDR1 is MNHEY and CDR2 is SVGEGT. V lost 4 bases and J lost 2, with 12 bases in between. This CDR3 spans 15 amino acids. CDR3 nucleotide sequence: TGTGCCAGCAGTTCCCTTCCTTATGGCAATCAGCCCCAGCATTTT. It yields the protein CASSSLPYGNQPQHF.

This chain connects TRBV25-1 to TRBJ1-5; possibly TRBD1 for D (6 bases). V lost 2 bases, J lost 3 bases, and 11 bases lay in between. The CDR3 contains 15 residues. Germline V gene data show CDR1 as MGHDK and CDR2 as SYGVNS. CDR3 sequence (DNA): TGTGCCAGCAGTGAAAGAGGACAGACCAATCAGCCCCAGCATTTT. Protein sequence: CASSERGQTNQPQHF.

The gene calls are TRBV27 and TRBJ2-1; TRBD2 agrees at 8 bases. The CDR3 totals 16 residues. Germline V gene sequence: CDR1 MNHEY, CDR2 SMNVEV (reference sequence). V was clipped by 8 bases and J by 4 bases; unmatched bases: 13. CDR3 nucleotides: TGTGCCAGCTTTTTTAGCGGGGTCCGACTTTACAATGAGCAGTTCTTC. Protein: CASFFSGVRLYNEQFF.

As DNA, the CDR3 is TGTGCCAGCAGTTTACAGGGGATCTATGGCTACACCTTC. Residues: CASSLQGIYGYTF. The chain uses TRBV28 and TRBJ1-2; the D gene is possibly TRBD1 (6 bases). CDR1 MDHEN and CDR2 SYDVKM come from the germline V gene. The length of the CDR3 is 13 residues. Trimming left V 2 bases short and J 4 bases short, with 8 bases between.

The chain uses TRBV7-9 and TRBJ2-7, with D maybe TRBD2 (5 bases). The ends were cut back, 5 bases at V and 2 bases at J, with 7 bases in the middle. This CDR3 comprises 12 residues. Germline V gives CDR1 SEHNR, CDR2 FQNEAQ (reference sequence). CDR3 coding DNA: TGTGCCAGCAGCCCCGGGGCCTACGAGCAGTACTTC. This encodes CASSPGAYEQYF.

The chain joins TRBV13 to TRBJ2-1; D is unclear. CDR3 length equals 13 residues. V lost 3 bases and J 4 bases, leaving 7 bases between the germline ends. The germline V gene has CDR1 PRHDT and CDR2 FYEKMQ (reference sequence). CDR3: CASSFSPYNEQFF. The DNA for the CDR3 is TGTGCCAGCAGCTTTTCCCCGTACAATGAGCAGTTCTTC.

V is TRBV7-3 and J is TRBJ2-3; D is undetermined. Germline V gives CDR1 SGHTA, CDR2 FQGTGA. Trimming left V 5 bases short and J 3 bases short, with 12 bases between. This CDR3 has 14 amino acids. The CDR3 sequence: CASSPTSPTDTQYF. The CDR3 nucleotides are TGTGCCAGCAGCCCCACGTCGCCTACAGATACGCAGTATTTT.

The chain combines TRBV7-8 with TRBJ2-7; D is possibly TRBD1 (6 bases). The CDR3 covers 12 residues. V lost 5 bases, J lost 7 bases, and 12 bases lay in between. Germline V gene lookup returns CDR1 SGHVS and CDR2 FQNEAQ. CDR3 coding DNA: TGTGCCAGCAGCCAGGGGATTCGGGAGCAGTACTTC. It encodes CASSQGIREQYF.